This record looks at one T cell receptor (beta chain) sequence and its context. These data come from a study of shared clonotypes between healthy human individuals. V lost 2 bases and J lost 2, with 28 bases in between. The germline V gene has CDR1 SGHKS and CDR2 YYEKEE (reference sequence). The CDR3 runs to 20 residues. Method: immunoSEQ multiplex PCR; TCRdb's copy keeps in-frame clones and lacks some. The repertoire has hundreds of thousands of clones, less than 80% of them found once; the top ten carry less than 2%. This receptor was obtained from a woman aged 30 to 39 in good health. The sequenced sample was memory CD4+ T cells sorted from blood. As to subset: CD45RA-negative fraction. The rearrangement links TRBV5-5 to TRBJ1-2; D is perhaps TRBD1 (5 bases). The CDR3 loop is CASSLTKGHRKFFWNYGYTF. Written as DNA, the CDR3 is TGTGCCAGCAGCTTAACTAAAGGACATCGCAAATTTTTTTGGAACTATGGCTACACCTTC.